One sample yielded the 31 T cell receptor beta chains listed below, sequenced in a study of shared clonotypes between healthy human individuals. Some clones are missing from TCRdb's copy, which holds only in-frame ones; the method was immunoSEQ multiplex PCR. Altogether about 1.1 million clones are present, roughly 74% being singletons, with the ten largest covering 0.61%. Sample: memory CD4+ T cells from PBMCs. As to subset: CD45RA-negative fraction. The receptors come from a man between 18 and 29 years old in good health. Some clones in this sample may be carry-over from other donors' samples.

Only a few counts were recorded for this clone. CDR3 coding DNA: TGCAGCGTCGACAGGGTCCCGGGCACTGAAGCTTTCTTT. It yields the protein CSVDRVPGTEAFF. V gene TRBV29-1 combines with J gene TRBJ1-1; 7 bases are a match to TRBD1. CDR3 length equals 13 residues. V was clipped by 6 bases and J by 4 bases; unmatched bases: 8. CDR1 is SQVTM, CDR2 ANQGSEA, per germline.

This clone was observed a few times. The J gene is TRBJ2-1, the V gene TRBV11-2; TRBD2 agrees at 8 bases. Per the germline V gene, CDR1 is SGHAT and CDR2 is FQNNGV. The length of the CDR3 is 19 residues. Trimming cost V 3 bases and J 5 bases; bases outside gene matches: 18. CDR3 bases: TGTGCCAGCAGCTTCTTCCTGAGCGGGAGAGGGACAAGGGACAATGAGCAGTTCTTC. Amino acid sequence: CASSFFLSGRGTRDNEQFF.

V is TRBV6-1 and J is TRBJ1-2; D ambiguous. Trimming pared 3 bases from V and 3 bases from J, leaving 11 bases between. This CDR3 has 14 residues. Germline V lookup: CDR1 MNHNS, CDR2 SASEGT. CDR3 protein: CASSEHRKDYGYTF. Here the CDR3 DNA reads TGTGCCAGCAGTGAGCACAGAAAGGACTATGGCTACACCTTC.

The genes are TRBV4-1 and TRBJ2-6; TRBD2 aligns across 13 bases. With V trimmed by 4 bases and J by 0 bases, 3 bases remained unmatched. This CDR3 spans 18 amino acids. Germline-derived CDR1 and CDR2 are MGHRA and YSYEKL. CDR3 bases: TGCGCCAGCAGCCCGGGACTAGCGGGACCCTCTGGGGCCAACGTCCTGACTTTC. This gives the protein CASSPGLAGPSGANVLTF.

This chain uses TRBV19 with TRBJ2-5, with TRBD2 as a possible D gene (5 bases). The CDR3 runs to 13 residues. CDR1 and CDR2 from the germline V gene are LNHDA and SQIVND (reference sequence). The V end lost 3 bases, the J end lost 5 bases, and 10 bases lay between the germline ends. This CDR3 reads CASSMVGSETQYF. In DNA, the CDR3 is TGTGCCAGTAGTATGGTAGGGAGCGAGACCCAGTACTTC.

The V and J genes are TRBV18 and TRBJ2-5; tentatively, D is TRBD2 (7 bases). The CDR3 loop spans 15 amino acids. The germline V gene encodes CDR1 KGHSH and CDR2 LQKENI. V lost 3 bases, J lost 0 bases, and 11 bases lay in between. The CDR3 here is CASSPRGGNQETQYF. In nucleotides, the CDR3 is TGTGCCAGCTCACCCCGCGGGGGCAACCAAGAGACCCAGTACTTC. The full variable domain, its missing parts supplied by reference TRBV18 and TRBJ2-5, is NAGVMQNPRHLVRRRGQEARLRCSPMKGHSHVYWYRQLPEEGLKFMVYLQKENIIDESGMPKERFSAEFPKEGPSILRIQQVVRGDSAAYFCASSPRGGNQETQYFGPGTRLLVL.

This chain links TRBV14 with TRBJ2-7; D possibly corresponds to TRBD1 (6 bases). Trimming took 1 base from V and 1 from J, leaving 14 bases between them. CDR1 is SGHDN and CDR2 is FVKESK in the germline V gene. This CDR3 contains 16 residues. The DNA for the CDR3 is TGTGCCAGCAGCCAAGCTTTTGGGACAAAATCCTACGAGCAGTACTTC. The encoded protein is CASSQAFGTKSYEQYF.

The chain couples TRBV19 to TRBJ2-3; TRBD2 matches at 12 bases. Unmatched junction bases numbered 1, after V lost 1 base and J lost 2 bases. The CDR3 spans 16 residues. Germline CDR1 and CDR2: LNHDA and SQIVND (reference sequence). CDR3 bases: TGTGCCAGTAGTATAGGACTAGCGGGAGCCACAGATACGCAGTATTTT. Translation: CASSIGLAGATDTQYF. The variable domain in full, completed from reference TRBV19 and TRBJ2-3, reads DGGITQSPKYLFRKEGQNVTLSCEQNLNHDAMYWYRQDPGQGLRLIYYSQIVNDFQKGDIAEGYSVSREKKESFPLTVTSAQKNPTAFYLCASSIGLAGATDTQYFGPGTRLTVL.

The chain employs TRBV19 and TRBJ2-7, with D possibly TRBD1 on 5 matching bases. The CDR3 consists of 15 residues. V was pared by 3 bases and J by 2 bases, with 14 bases between. Germline CDR1 LNHDA, CDR2 SQIVND (reference sequence). The CDR3 DNA follows: TGTGCCAGTAGTATGGGGCAGGGAAGGACCTACGAGCAGTACTTC. Residues: CASSMGQGRTYEQYF.

V and J are TRBV11-2 and TRBJ2-7; D remains ambiguous. V was clipped by 4 bases and J by 6 bases, with 16 bases between them. Germline CDR1 and CDR2: SGHAT and FQNNGV. The CDR3 is made up of 14 amino acids. CDR3 DNA: TGTGCCAGCAGCTCGCAAGGCAGGCTGAGCGAGCAGTACTTC. Amino acids: CASSSQGRLSEQYF.

V usage is TRBV5-1 and J usage is TRBJ2-7; TRBD2 agrees at 10 bases. Trimming at V came to 2 bases and at J to 2 bases, leaving 7 bases not matched to a gene. The CDR3 totals 16 residues. The germline V gene has CDR1 SGHRS and CDR2 YFSETQ. CDR3 coding DNA: TGCGCCAGCAGCTTATCTAGCGGGAGTCTAACCTACGAGCAGTACTTC. It translates to CASSLSSGSLTYEQYF.

In this sample, this clone turned up a few times. The chain employs TRBV18 and TRBJ1-2; D is possibly TRBD1 (5 bases). Trimming pared 6 bases from V and 1 base from J, leaving 9 bases between. CDR1 is KGHSH, CDR2 LQKENI, per germline. This CDR3 comprises 13 residues. This chain's CDR3 is CASSEGNNYGYTF. The CDR3, as DNA: TGTGCCAGCTCGGAGGGGAATAACTATGGCTACACCTTC.

V usage is TRBV2 and J usage is TRBJ1-2, with 7 bases matching TRBD1. The germline CDR1 and CDR2 sequences are SNHLY and FYNNEI. After removal of 4 bases from V and 3 bases from J, the junction contained 5 bases not matched to a gene. This CDR3 region has 14 residues. The CDR3: CASSVTQGDYGYTF. The CDR3 DNA sequence: TGTGCCAGCAGTGTTACGCAGGGGGACTATGGCTACACCTTC.

The CDR3 DNA reads as TGCAGTGCTAGAGGCTATGGGGAGCAGTACTTC. It encodes CSARGYGEQYF. The chain joins TRBV20-1 to TRBJ2-7; D unclear. CDR1 and CDR2 from the germline V gene are DFQATT and SNEGSKA (reference sequence). V was clipped by 1 base and J by 7 bases, with 8 bases between them. The CDR3 runs to 11 residues.

The chain carries TRBV12-5 and TRBJ2-1; D is tentatively TRBD1 or TRBD2 (5 bases each). CDR3 length: 14 amino acids. Germline V lookup: CDR1 LGHNT, CDR2 FRNRAP. V was clipped by 7 bases and J by 4 bases, with 14 bases between them. The CDR3 nucleotides are TGTGCTAGTGCCAACGAGGGGAGTTACAATGAGCAGTTCTTC. Encoded protein: CASANEGSYNEQFF.

The chain carries TRBV5-6 and TRBJ2-3; 11 bases align to TRBD2. There are 16 residues in the CDR3. Germline CDR1 reads SGHDT; CDR2 reads YYEEEE. V shed 0 bases and J 2 bases; nucleotides not matched to a gene: 2. CDR3 sequence reads: CASSLGLAGHTDTQYF. CDR3 DNA sequence: TGTGCCAGCAGCTTGGGACTAGCGGGACACACAGATACGCAGTATTTT.

This clone has just one count. The rearrangement joins TRBV5-1 to TRBJ2-5, with no clear D. This CDR3 spans 14 amino acids. Germline CDR1 and CDR2: SGHRS and YFSETQ. With 1 base removed from V and 5 bases from J, the gap between germline ends came to 12 bases. Here the CDR3 DNA reads TGCGCCAGCAGCTTGTTGGGGTCCGTGGAGACCCAGTACTTC. This encodes CASSLLGSVETQYF.

Of note for this clone: Its ends do not fully match the called genes, so a read error is possible. The J gene is TRBJ2-7, the V gene TRBV7-2, with 8 nucleotides matching TRBD2. Germline CDR1 is SGHTA and CDR2 is FQGNSA. This CDR3 comprises 16 residues. The CDR3 loop reads CASSLFRGRTSFEQYF. The DNA of the CDR3 is TGTGCCAGCAGCTTGTTCCGCGGGAGGACTTCCTTCGAGCAGTACTTC.

Notes on this clone: Given a much more abundant clone one base away, this may be a read error. Other DNA sequences in the sample encode the same CDR3. The chain has TRBV29-1 and TRBJ2-3, with TRBD2 matching 7 bases. CDR1 is SQVTM, CDR2 ANQGSEA, per germline. The trim removed 5 bases at V and 4 bases at J, leaving 9 bases unmatched. CDR3 size: 14 residues. The CDR3 protein is CSVRAGTGPDTQYF. The CDR3 DNA reads as TGCAGCGTTCGAGCGGGGACGGGCCCAGATACGCAGTATTTT.

V usage is TRBV4-1 and J usage is TRBJ2-1, with 7 bases identical to TRBD2. From germline, CDR1 is MGHRA and CDR2 YSYEKL. The length of the CDR3 is 13 residues. Trimming cost V 4 bases and J 14 bases; bases outside gene matches: 11. Here the CDR3 reads CASSPIAGGSKFF. In nucleotides, the CDR3 is TGCGCCAGCAGCCCCATAGCGGGTGGGTCCAAGTTCTTC.

The chain combines TRBV20-1 with TRBJ1-1; D is undetermined. The ends were cut back, 5 bases at V and 4 bases at J, with 8 bases in the middle. The CDR3 is 11 residues long. The germline V gene has CDR1 DFQATT and CDR2 SNEGSKA (reference sequence). The DNA for the CDR3 is TGCAGTGCTCCATCATTCACTGAAGCTTTCTTT. Translation: CSAPSFTEAFF.

The chain couples TRBV11-3 to TRBJ1-5; 9 nucleotides match TRBD1. Losses at the gene ends were 6 bases for V and 5 bases for J; bases not matched to a gene: 17. Germline V gene data show CDR1 as SGHNT and CDR2 as YENEEA. This CDR3 spans 18 amino acids. The CDR3 spells CASRPPDRGWIVDQPQHF. CDR3 nucleotides: TGTGCCAGCAGACCACCCGACAGGGGGTGGATTGTCGATCAGCCCCAGCATTTT. The full variable domain, in which reference TRBV11-3 and TRBJ1-5 provide the parts outside the CDR3, is EAGVVQSPRYKIIEKKQPVAFWCNPISGHNTLYWYLQNLGQGPELLIRYENEEAVDDSQLPKDRFSAERLKGVDSTLKIQPAELGDSAVYLCASRPPDRGWIVDQPQHFGDGTRLSIL.

This clone occurred a few times. The V and J genes are TRBV28 and TRBJ2-7; TRBD1 matches at 7 bases. V was pared by 6 bases and J by 12 bases, with 14 bases of the junction left unmatched. The CDR3 totals 13 residues. Germline CDR1 reads MDHEN; CDR2 reads SYDVKM. The CDR3: CASRGRQGSPPYF. For the CDR3, the DNA is TGTGCCAGCAGGGGACGACAGGGTTCGCCACCGTACTTC.

The J gene is TRBJ1-3, the V gene TRBV5-8, with D perhaps TRBD1 (5 bases). The CDR3 runs 14 residues. V was shortened by 0 bases and J by 6 bases, with 10 bases between the two germline ends. Per the germline V gene, CDR1 is SGHTS and CDR2 is YDEGEE. The CDR3 spells CASSLATGANTIYF. CDR3 nucleotide sequence: TGTGCCAGCAGCTTGGCCACCGGGGCAAACACCATATATTTT.

The chain links TRBV2 to TRBJ2-2, with a tentative D call TRBD1 (5 bases). Germline CDR1 SNHLY, CDR2 FYNNEI. This CDR3 region has 14 residues. Trimming stripped 10 bases from V and 2 bases from J, with 14 bases between. CDR3 nucleotides: TGTGCCACCAACTGGGGCAGCAACACCGGGGAGCTGTTTTTT. It yields the protein CATNWGSNTGELFF.

Points on this clone: This same CDR3 is encoded by further DNA sequences in the sample. The chain employs TRBV6-5 and TRBJ2-7, with TRBD1 as a possible D gene (5 bases). Trimming took off 5 bases at V and 0 bases at J, with 8 bases between the two ends. The CDR3 is made up of 13 amino acids. Germline V gene sequence: CDR1 MNHEY, CDR2 SVGAGI. Written as DNA, the CDR3 is TGTGCCAGCAGTGACAGAATCTCCTACGAGCAGTACTTC. This translates into CASSDRISYEQYF.

A remark on this clone: A read error is possible here, since a much larger clone lies one base away. The CDR3 coding sequence is TGTGCCAGCAGCTTAAGTGGCGCCGGTTTTAGAAACACCATATATTTT. It encodes CASSLSGAGFRNTIYF. The chain uses TRBV7-9 and TRBJ1-3; unclear D gene. The CDR3 runs 16 residues. The ends were cut back, 2 bases at V and 5 bases at J, with 16 bases in the middle. In germline, CDR1 is SEHNR, CDR2 FQNEAQ (reference sequence).

The chain combines TRBV7-9 with TRBJ2-3, with D unclear. Trimming stripped 1 base from V and 2 bases from J, with 7 bases between. CDR1 is SEHNR and CDR2 is FQNEAQ in the germline V gene (reference sequence). CDR3 length: 14 residues. Here the CDR3 reads CASSLVADTDTQYF. DNA for the CDR3: TGTGCCAGCAGCTTAGTTGCGGACACAGATACGCAGTATTTT.

The CDR3 region is CASSLAGQVGETQYF. The CDR3 region has the DNA TGCGCCAGCAGCTTGGCCGGGCAGGTGGGGGAGACCCAGTACTTC. The J gene is TRBJ2-5, the V gene TRBV5-1, with D unclear. Deletions cut 0 bases from V and 5 bases from J, with 14 bases between. CDR3 length: 15 residues. Germline V gives CDR1 SGHRS, CDR2 YFSETQ.

This clone was detected ten times or more. The CDR3 loop reads CASSYTDTQYF. The CDR3 bases are TGTGCCAGCAGCTACACAGATACGCAGTATTTT. V gene TRBV7-2 combines with J gene TRBJ2-3; D uncertain. CDR1 and CDR2 (germline): SGHTA, FQGNSA. V was pared by 4 bases and J by 2 bases, with 1 base between. There are 11 residues in the CDR3.

The genes are TRBV5-4 and TRBJ2-7, with TRBD2 matching 7 bases. The CDR3 runs to 13 residues. The V and J ends lost 4 bases and 6 bases, in that order; junction bases with no gene match: 7. Germline V gene sequence: CDR1 SGHNT, CDR2 YYREEE (reference sequence). As DNA, the CDR3 is TGTGCCAGCAGCGGGGGACTAACAAGCGAGCAGTACTTC. It specifies CASSGGLTSEQYF.